A single sample is the source of the 10 T cell receptor beta chains below, sequenced in a study of OX40 agonist ivuxolimab in advanced cancers. Libraries were prepared by immunoSEQ multiplex PCR; TCRdb keeps only in-frame clonotypes and omits some of them. The sample lists roughly 130,000 clones, 93% occurring once. Sequencing used CD4+ or CD8+ T cells sorted from blood, obtained in a trial of the OX40 agonist ivuxolimab. The receptors stem from an adult with an advanced solid tumor such as melanoma, head and neck, liver or kidney cancer.

V usage is TRBV27 and J usage is TRBJ1-3, with D unresolved. Trimming cost V 7 bases and J 0 bases, with 10 bases left between them. This CDR3 has 14 residues. CDR1 is MNHEY and CDR2 is SMNVEV in the germline V gene (reference sequence). The DNA of the CDR3 is TGTGCCAGCATGTTAAGCTACTCTGGAAACACCATATATTTT. Its translation: CASMLSYSGNTIYF.

This chain connects TRBV11-3 to TRBJ2-5, with a possible D match to TRBD2 (6 bases). The CDR3 covers 15 residues. With 5 bases removed from V and 3 bases from J, the gap between germline ends came to 16 bases. Germline V CDR1 and CDR2: SGHNT, YENEEA. CDR3 coding DNA: TGTGCCAGCAGCCGCTCCGGGACTGTTGAAGAGACCCAGTACTTC. Protein: CASSRSGTVEETQYF.

This rearrangement joins TRBV7-3 to TRBJ2-5; no firm D call. V lost 2 bases, J lost 5 bases, and 9 bases lay in between. The germline CDR1 and CDR2 sequences are SGHTA and FQGTGA. The CDR3 is 13 residues long. The CDR3 DNA is TGTGCCAGCAGCTTATCCTCGAGTGAGACCCAGTACTTC. This translates into CASSLSSSETQYF.

For the CDR3, the DNA is TGTGCCAGCAGTTACTCGACACAGTCCCTAAGTGGCTACACCTTC. Amino acids: CASSYSTQSLSGYTF. This sequence joins TRBV6-6 and TRBJ1-2; D unresolved. V was trimmed by 0 bases and J by 7 bases, leaving 15 bases between them. The CDR3 sequence is 15 residues long. Looked up from germline, CDR1 is MNHNY and CDR2 is SVGAGI (reference sequence).

The chain links TRBV2 to TRBJ2-1, with 11 nucleotides matching TRBD2. The CDR3 consists of 18 residues. V shed 7 bases and J 9 bases; nucleotides not matched to a gene: 20. The germline V gene encodes CDR1 SNHLY and CDR2 FYNNEI. In DNA, the CDR3 is TGTGCCAGCAATGGAGGTGGGCTAGCGGGAGGTTTGGAGGGTGAGCAGTTCTTC. Its translation is CASNGGGLAGGLEGEQFF.

The J gene is TRBJ1-3, the V gene TRBV28, with D uncertain. The CDR3 totals 14 residues. Trimming left V 7 bases short and J 3 bases short, with 13 bases between. Germline CDR1 reads MDHEN; CDR2 reads SYDVKM. CDR3 in DNA: TGTGCCAGCACCCTCGGGAGTGTTGGAAACACCATATATTTT. Translation gives CASTLGSVGNTIYF.

The genes are TRBV28 and TRBJ2-5, with 7 positions matching TRBD1. Trimming removed 5 bases from V and 7 bases from J; junction bases left unmatched: 7. CDR1 MDHEN and CDR2 SYDVKM come from the germline V gene. This CDR3 spans 13 amino acids. The CDR3: CASSHQGVGTQYF. In DNA, the CDR3 is TGTGCCAGCAGTCATCAGGGGGTTGGGACCCAGTACTTC.

This chain links TRBV28 with TRBJ2-1; the D call may be TRBD1 or TRBD2 (6 bases each). The CDR3 is 15 amino acids. The germline gives CDR1 MDHEN, CDR2 SYDVKM. Trimming removed 5 bases at V and 6 bases at J, with 17 bases between. CDR3 sequence: CASSPGTRGLNEQFF. As DNA, the CDR3 is TGTGCCAGCAGTCCCGGGACCCGGGGGCTCAATGAGCAGTTCTTC.

V and J are TRBV28 and TRBJ2-7; either TRBD1 or TRBD2 may fit D (5 bases each). From germline, CDR1 is MDHEN and CDR2 SYDVKM. The CDR3 totals 15 residues. Trimming pared 4 bases from V and 3 bases from J, leaving 16 bases between. The CDR3 sequence is CASSSTGDLHYEQYF. CDR3 nucleotides: TGTGCCAGCAGTTCCACTGGGGACCTCCACTACGAGCAGTACTTC.

The rearrangement links TRBV18 to TRBJ2-2; D is ambiguous. The CDR3 is 14 residues long. Trimming took off 3 bases at V and 0 bases at J, with 5 bases between the two ends. Germline CDR1 is KGHSH and CDR2 is LQKENI. The CDR3 reads CASSPQPNTGELFF. Here the CDR3 DNA reads TGTGCCAGCTCACCGCAGCCGAACACCGGGGAGCTGTTTTTT.